This T cell receptor beta chain is drawn from a study of shared clonotypes between healthy human individuals. Under the authors' procedure: There were no quality scores in the junction-only immunoSEQ sequences, so filtering differed. Libraries were prepared by immunoSEQ multiplex PCR; TCRdb keeps only in-frame clonotypes and omits some of them. The DNA gave D and trimming, while V, J and clone size come from that table. The profile covers 2,100,000 or so clones, with 90% to 97% appearing a single time and over 0.1% taken by the ten largest. Remarks on this clone: The antigen is not known.

The study, taken as a whole, reports: What naive subsets generally showed was a larger estimated richness than memory subsets showed. Sorted-subset samples were not fully sequenced, rarefaction indicated. The sole specimen, blood, was sampled, and tissue repertoires likely differ.

The CDR3 is 14 residues long. Germline assignment: CDR1 SGHRS and CDR2 YFSETQ. V dropped 5 bases and J dropped 7; count of bases not matched to a gene: 12. Input material: naive CD4+ T cells sorted from blood. Subset meaning: CD45RA+ positively selected. This receptor was obtained from a man younger than 35 in good health. V and J are TRBV5-1 and TRBJ2-7, with 7 bases matching TRBD1. The CDR3 is CASRSGTALQEQYF. For the CDR3, the DNA is TGCGCCAGCAGGTCAGGGACAGCGCTTCAAGAGCAGTACTTC. The full variable domain, in which reference TRBV5-1 and TRBJ2-7 provide the parts outside the CDR3, is KAGVTQTPRYLIKTRGQQVTLSCSPISGHRSVSWYQQTPGQGLQFLFEYFSETQRNKGNFPGRFSGRQFSNSRSEMNVSTLELGDSALYLCASRSGTALQEQYFGPGTRLTVT.